The 8 T cell receptor beta chains presented below share a single source sample, sequenced in a study of shared clonotypes between healthy human individuals. TCRdb's copy holds only in-frame clones and misses some; the assay was immunoSEQ multiplex PCR. The data hold approximately 1.5 million clones, with 98% observed a single time. The sequenced material came from naive CD4+ T cells sorted from blood. The subset here: CD45RA+ positively selected. These receptors were collected from a man aged 30 to 45 in good health.

The V and J genes are TRBV9 and TRBJ2-5; 9 bases are a match to TRBD1. Germline-derived CDR1 and CDR2 are SGDLS and YYNGEE. The trim removed 1 base at V and 7 bases at J, leaving 8 bases unmatched. CDR3 length: 15 amino acids. The CDR3 DNA is TGTGCCAGCAGCGTAACGGGACAGGGTGGATTGACCCAGTACTTC. This codes for CASSVTGQGGLTQYF.

The J gene is TRBJ2-1, the V gene TRBV29-1, with TRBD1 identical over 7 bases. Germline V gene data show CDR1 as SQVTM and CDR2 as ANQGSEA. The CDR3 totals 11 residues. J lost 9 bases, V lost 6 bases, and 5 bases had no gene match. CDR3: CSVSTGIEQFF. The CDR3 bases are TGCAGCGTATCGACAGGGATTGAGCAGTTCTTC.

V usage is TRBV19 and J usage is TRBJ1-5; 7 bases align to TRBD1. The germline V gene has CDR1 LNHDA and CDR2 SQIVND (reference sequence). The CDR3 has 15 residues. The J segment lost 5 bases and the V segment lost 1 base, leaving 5 bases of the junction unmatched. The CDR3 loop reads CASSIGTGNYQPQHF. In nucleotides, the CDR3 is TGTGCCAGTAGTATAGGGACAGGAAATTATCAGCCCCAGCATTTT.

This sequence joins TRBV2 and TRBJ2-3, with D possibly being TRBD2 (6 bases). CDR3 size: 12 residues. From germline, CDR1 is SNHLY and CDR2 FYNNEI. Trimming pared 8 bases from V and 4 bases from J, leaving 10 bases between. This CDR3 reads CASYGGSDTQYF. CDR3 in DNA: TGTGCCAGCTATGGGGGGTCAGATACGCAGTATTTT.

The V gene is TRBV25-1, the J gene TRBJ2-3, with no clear D. Germline V gene data show CDR1 as MGHDK and CDR2 as SYGVNS. The V gene lost 5 bases and the J gene lost 6 bases, with 9 bases spanning the gap. CDR3 size: 12 residues. CDR3: CASSWRADTQYF. CDR3 DNA sequence: TGTGCCAGCAGTTGGAGAGCGGATACGCAGTATTTT.

This sequence joins TRBV27 and TRBJ2-3, with unresolved D. V lost 3 bases and J lost 2, with 12 bases in between. The CDR3 is made up of 15 amino acids. Germline CDR1 MNHEY, CDR2 SMNVEV (reference sequence). CDR3 amino acids: CASSFSRVYTDTQYF. DNA for the CDR3: TGTGCCAGCAGTTTCTCTCGGGTTTACACAGATACGCAGTATTTT.

Of note for this clone: Other DNA sequences within the sample encode an identical CDR3. This rearrangement joins TRBV18 to TRBJ2-2; D unclear. The germline V gene encodes CDR1 KGHSH and CDR2 LQKENI. Trimming pared 3 bases from V and 0 bases from J, leaving 2 bases between. The CDR3 loop spans 13 amino acids. The CDR3 DNA reads as TGTGCCAGCTCACCGTCGAACACCGGGGAGCTGTTTTTT. As protein: CASSPSNTGELFF.

The chain is built from TRBV2 and TRBJ1-1, with 7 bases identical to TRBD1. Germline V gene lookup returns CDR1 SNHLY and CDR2 FYNNEI. V lost 4 bases and J lost 0; bases outside the gene matches: 2. CDR3 length: 14 residues. This CDR3 is CASSVQGLNTEAFF. The CDR3, as DNA: TGTGCCAGCAGTGTACAGGGGCTGAACACTGAAGCTTTCTTT.